Listed below are T cell receptor beta chains from one sample, sequenced in a study of beta chain features in type 1 diabetes. Libraries were prepared by immunoSEQ multiplex PCR; TCRdb keeps only in-frame clonotypes and omits some of them. Among just over 25,000 clones listed, 40% to 60% were seen once. Sequencing used stem cell memory CD4+ T cells from blood. The receptors were gathered from a man between 25 and 39 years old with type 1 diabetes. Both conserved end residues are part of each CDR3. A D gene is named only where the DNA matches it firmly. Size is omitted from some rows. Given values are once, few, many or a class for expanded clones.

few	.	TRBV27	TRBJ2-2	CASREGWTGELFF	TGTGCCAGCAGGGAGGGTTGGACCGGGGAGCTGTTTTTT
.	TRBD2	TRBV5-1	TRBJ2-1	CASSRAPGLADNEQFF	TGCGCCAGCAGCCGGGCCCCGGGACTAGCGGACAATGAGCAGTTCTTC
.	.	TRBV18	TRBJ1-3	CASPPDQESGNTIYF	TGTGCCAGCCCCCCAGATCAAGAATCTGGAAACACCATATATTTT
.	.	TRBV28	TRBJ1-4	CASSSYEKLFF	TGTGCCAGCAGTTCGTATGAAAAACTGTTTTTT
.	.	TRBV5-1	TRBJ2-3	CASSSTAPVADTQYF	TGCGCCAGCAGCTCGACAGCCCCTGTAGCAGATACGCAGTATTTT
.	.	TRBV5-8	TRBJ2-1	CASSLRRYNEQFF	TGTGCCAGCAGCTTACGCAGGTACAATGAGCAGTTCTTC
few	.	TRBV29-1	TRBJ1-2	CSVRGRTVDYGYTF	TGCAGCGTTCGTGGGAGGACTGTCGACTATGGCTACACCTTC
.	TRBD2	TRBV6-6	TRBJ2-1	CASSPGLAGRVEQFF	TGTGCCAGCAGCCCCGGACTAGCGGGAAGGGTTGAGCAGTTCTTC
few	.	TRBV5-6	TRBJ1-1	CASSETRGPTEAFF	TGTGCCAGCAGCGAAACCAGGGGACCCACTGAAGCTTTCTTT
.	.	TRBV19	TRBJ1-5	CASSLGTTTPGNQPQHF	TGTGCCAGTAGTTTGGGGACAACCACCCCAGGGAATCAGCCCCAGCATTTT
.	TRBD1	TRBV5-1	TRBJ1-1	CASSSGTGGTEAFF	TGCGCCAGCAGTTCCGGGACAGGGGGCACTGAAGCTTTCTTT
.	TRBD1	TRBV11-2	TRBJ2-7	CASSLKANRGYTYEQYF	TGTGCCAGCAGCTTAAAAGCTAACAGGGGCTACACCTACGAGCAGTACTTC
few	.	TRBV30	TRBJ1-2	CAWSVQTTHYGYTF	TGTGCCTGGAGTGTACAAACTACCCACTATGGCTACACCTTC
.	.	TRBV6-6	TRBJ1-2	CASSFDRGGYTF	TGTGCCAGCAGTTTCGACAGAGGTGGCTACACCTTC
.	.	TRBV29-1	TRBJ2-7	CSVEELGQGTVQYF	TGCAGCGTTGAAGAGCTTGGTCAGGGAACGGTGCAGTACTTC
.	.	TRBV11-2	TRBJ1-2	CASSPSGSPDYTF	TGTGCCAGCAGCCCCTCGGGGAGCCCTGACTACACCTTC
.	TRBD1	TRBV30	TRBJ2-7	CAWSVYRGRSYEQYF	TGTGCCTGGAGTGTATACAGGGGGCGCTCCTACGAGCAGTACTTC
.	TRBD2	TRBV12-5	TRBJ2-5	CASAPGLAGGETQYF	TGTGCTAGTGCCCCCGGACTAGCGGGTGGAGAGACCCAGTACTTC
few	.	TRBV11-1	TRBJ2-1	CASSRFQGEQFF	TGTGCCAGCAGCCGATTTCAGGGGGAGCAGTTCTTC
few	.	TRBV7-8	TRBJ1-5	CASSLGWGDTQHF	TGTGCCAGCAGCTTAGGTTGGGGGGATACCCAGCATTTT
.	TRBD1	TRBV27	TRBJ1-5	CASSLAGGDQPQHF	TGTGCCAGCAGTTTGGCAGGGGGCGATCAGCCCCAGCATTTT
few	TRBD2	TRBV19	TRBJ2-3	CATSGGASDTQYF	TGTGCCACTAGCGGGGGGGCCTCAGATACGCAGTATTTT
.	.	TRBV14	TRBJ1-4	CASSQRRGTFEKLFF	TGTGCCAGCAGCCAACGGAGGGGAACTTTTGAAAAACTGTTTTTT
few	.	TRBV6-5	TRBJ1-1	CASRRRQANEAFF	TGTGCCAGCCGTAGAAGGCAGGCAAATGAAGCTTTCTTT
few	TRBD1	TRBV5-4	TRBJ2-3	CASSSRQGPDTQYF	TGTGCCAGCAGCTCACGACAGGGCCCAGATACGCAGTATTTT
few	TRBD1	TRBV7-9	TRBJ2-6	CASSPGQETFSGANVLTF	TGTGCCAGCAGCCCGGGACAGGAGACATTCTCTGGGGCCAACGTCCTGACTTTC
.	.	TRBV10-3	TRBJ2-3	CAISSEPPDTQYF	TGTGCCATCAGTTCCGAGCCCCCAGATACGCAGTATTTT
few	.	TRBV10-3	TRBJ2-7	CAISESGWAYTYEQYF	TGTGCCATCAGTGAGTCGGGTTGGGCCTACACCTACGAGCAGTACTTC
.	TRBD2	TRBV19	TRBJ2-3	CASSLGGTDTQYF	TGTGCCAGTAGTCTGGGGGGGACAGATACGCAGTATTTT
.	.	TRBV5-1	TRBJ2-3	CASRWTGRGTDTQYF	TGCGCCAGCAGATGGACAGGGAGGGGCACAGATACGCAGTATTTT
.	TRBD1	TRBV10-3	TRBJ2-3	CAISGTGQGRADTQYF	TGTGCCATCAGTGGGACCGGACAGGGGAGAGCAGATACGCAGTATTTT
.	TRBD2	TRBV5-1	TRBJ2-3	CASSDGTSGVADTQYF	TGCGCCAGCAGCGACGGGACTAGCGGTGTAGCAGATACGCAGTATTTT
.	.	TRBV27	TRBJ2-3	CASRGPGRTDTQYF	TGTGCCAGCCGTGGACCGGGGAGAACAGATACGCAGTATTTT
few	.	TRBV6-1	TRBJ2-6	CASSEQGSGANVLTF	TGTGCCAGCAGTGAACAGGGGTCTGGGGCCAACGTCCTGACTTTC
once	TRBD1	TRBV4-2	TRBJ1-1	CASSRDREATEAFF	TGTGCCAGCAGCCGGGACAGGGAGGCCACTGAAGCTTTCTTT
.	.	TRBV9	TRBJ2-5	CASGSAEGLQETQYF	TGTGCCAGCGGGTCAGCGGAGGGGCTTCAAGAGACCCAGTACTTC
few	.	TRBV5-1	TRBJ1-2	CASSFPSSGGYTF	TGCGCCAGCAGCTTCCCATCCTCCGGTGGCTACACCTTC
.	.	TRBV30	TRBJ1-2	CAWSVQGYYGYTF	TGTGCCTGGAGTGTACAGGGCTACTATGGCTACACCTTC
.	TRBD1	TRBV28	TRBJ1-1	CASSLGTGRFKTEAFF	TGTGCCAGCAGCCTAGGGACAGGGAGGTTTAAGACTGAAGCTTTCTTT
.	.	TRBV18	TRBJ1-2	CASSPLPREGYGYTF	TGTGCCAGCTCACCCCTCCCCAGGGAGGGCTATGGCTACACCTTC